Given below is one TCR beta chain in context. What it recognizes is unknown. This CDR3 has 12 amino acids. Germline CDR1 is SGDLS and CDR2 is YYNGEE. J gave up 10 bases and V 4 bases, and 3 bases lay outside the gene matches. Only in-frame clones appear in the TCRdb table, and some are missing; sequencing was by immunoSEQ multiplex PCR. The sample holds about 120,000 clones, roughly nine tenths seen once. These data come from a study of T cell responses to AZD1222 COVID-19 vaccine. Study-level findings and limits: Only five or six AZD1222 recipients were seropositive at baseline. Targets within unmutated variant regions were reportedly found for nearly half of spike-specific TCRs. Two AZD1222 doses significantly raised spike-specific TCR breadth and depth over controls. The sample set comprised mostly white British donors with more females, and clonal diversity was possibly underestimated.

Material: peripheral blood, obtained on day 0 of AZD1222 vaccination. The chain uses TRBV9 and TRBJ2-1; 9 positions agree with TRBD2. The receptor was isolated from an adult in good health. The CDR3 here is CASSLLAGEQFF. The CDR3 DNA follows: TGTGCCAGCAGCCTGCTAGCGGGGGAGCAGTTCTTC.